This TCR beta chain was recovered during a study of T-cell reconstitution after alpha-beta-depleted transplantation in children. General observations from the study: Some patients owed their high day-60 TCRbeta diversity to surviving recipient T cells and thymic progenitors. By one year post-transplant, T-cell counts and diversity largely arose from T cells that were newly produced.

This CDR3 has 14 residues. V shed 8 bases and J 8 bases; nucleotides not matched to a gene: 7. Germline lookup yields CDR1 WSHSY and CDR2 SAAADI. TCRbeta library preparation incorporated unique molecular identifiers. TCRdb reprocessed the PCR reads with MiXCR, giving one entry per CDR3 protein. The sample shows 200,000 to 250,000 distinct CDR3 sequences, roughly 8.2% of them seen only once. In its sample, this clonotype was seen many times. Its antigen is still unknown. The chain combines TRBV10-2 with TRBJ1-4; 11 nucleotides align to TRBD1. The sample consisted of PBMCs, mostly from graft donor cells, taken 180 days after TCRalphabeta/CD19-depleted stem cell transplant. The clonotype comes from a male patient under 18 who had a stem cell transplant for acute lymphoblastic leukemia, so the T cells may come from the graft donor. This chain's CDR3 is CASRRGQGGEKLFF. The CDR3 DNA is TGCGCCAGCCGGCGGGGACAGGGGGGAGAAAAACTGTTTTTT.